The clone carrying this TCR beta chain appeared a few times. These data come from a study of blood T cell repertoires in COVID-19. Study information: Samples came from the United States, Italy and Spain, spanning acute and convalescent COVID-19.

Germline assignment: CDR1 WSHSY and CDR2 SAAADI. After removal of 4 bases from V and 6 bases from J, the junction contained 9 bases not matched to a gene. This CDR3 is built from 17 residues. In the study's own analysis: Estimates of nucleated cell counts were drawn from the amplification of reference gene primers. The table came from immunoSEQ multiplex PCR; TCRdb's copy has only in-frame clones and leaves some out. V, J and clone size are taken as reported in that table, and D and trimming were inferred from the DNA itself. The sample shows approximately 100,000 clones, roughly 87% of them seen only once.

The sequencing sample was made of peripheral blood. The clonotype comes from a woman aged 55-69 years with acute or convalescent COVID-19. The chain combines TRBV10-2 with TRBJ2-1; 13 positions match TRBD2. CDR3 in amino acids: CASSVGLAGVSANEQFF. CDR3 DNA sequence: TGCGCCAGCAGTGTCGGACTAGCGGGAGTCTCGGCCAATGAGCAGTTCTTC.